Below, 29 T cell receptor beta chains from the same sample are listed, as sequenced in a study of blood T cells in healthy people across ages. A second PCR, run for about 7 to 11 cycles, used a sample-barcoded 5' primer plus a J-beta primer mix. TCRdb reanalysed the 5' RACE reads using MiXCR and keeps one entry per CDR3 protein. The profile covers 780,000 or so distinct CDR3 sequences, with roughly 50% appearing a single time and roughly two fifths taken by the ten largest. Material: blood. The source of these receptors is a man older than 75 in good health.

The chain carries TRBV20-1 and TRBJ2-7; weak D call: TRBD2 (6 bases). This CDR3 has 14 residues. Per the germline V gene, CDR1 is DFQATT and CDR2 is SNEGSKA (reference sequence). Trimming cost V 6 bases and J 3 bases, with 18 bases left between them. CDR3 sequence: CSARDIGGLYEQYF. In nucleotides, the CDR3 is TGCAGTGCCCGAGATATCGGGGGACTCTACGAGCAGTACTTC.

The rearrangement uses TRBV29-1 and TRBJ2-7; no reliable D call. The end of the DNA fits TRBJ2-5 better, so the J call may be wrong. This CDR3 comprises 16 residues. The germline V gene has CDR1 SQVTM and CDR2 ANQGSEA. The CDR3 reads CSVIQGLQRIQETQYF. For the CDR3, the DNA is TGCAGCGTTATACAAGGGCTACAGAGGATCCAAGAGACCCAGTACTTC.

J is TRBJ2-5 and V is TRBV29-1; TRBD1 is a possible D gene (6 bases). V lost 4 bases and J 7 bases, leaving 10 bases between the germline ends. The CDR3 totals 11 residues. Looked up from germline, CDR1 is SQVTM and CDR2 is ANQGSEA. The CDR3 reads CSVVKGGTQYF. The CDR3 nucleotides are TGCAGCGTTGTAAAAGGGGGGACCCAGTACTTC. The full variable domain, with the rest looked up from reference TRBV29-1 and TRBJ2-5, is SAVISQKPSRDICQRGTSLTIQCQVDSQVTMMFWYRQQPGQSLTLIATANQGSEATYESGFVIDKFPISRPNLTFSTLTVSNMSPEDSSIYLCSVVKGGTQYFGPGTRLLVL.

V usage is TRBV15 and J usage is TRBJ2-7, with no clear D. The CDR3 runs to 12 residues. Per the germline V gene, CDR1 is LNHNV and CDR2 is YYDKDF (reference sequence). The germline V and J ends were trimmed by 0 bases and 5 bases, with 5 bases remaining between them. The DNA of the CDR3 is TGTGCCACCAGCAGAGAGGTTAACGAGCAGTACTTC. Translated: CATSREVNEQYF.

This clonotype has just a few counts. This chain uses TRBV20-1 with TRBJ2-6, with 7 bases fitting TRBD1. V dropped 5 bases and J dropped 0; count of bases not matched to a gene: 7. The CDR3 is 16 amino acids. Germline CDR1 is DFQATT and CDR2 is SNEGSKA (reference sequence). CDR3 coding DNA: TGCAGTGCTCCCCTCGACAGGGTCTCTGGGGCCAACGTCCTGACTTTC. Its translation: CSAPLDRVSGANVLTF.

This clonotype appeared a few times. V gene TRBV29-1 combines with J gene TRBJ2-7, with TRBD2 matching over 12 bases. There are 13 residues in the CDR3. The V gene end was trimmed by 5 bases and the J gene end by 2 bases; junction bases not matched to a gene: 1. Per the germline V gene, CDR1 is SQVTM and CDR2 is ANQGSEA. The CDR3 loop reads CSVWTSGTYEQYF. CDR3 nucleotide sequence: TGCAGCGTTTGGACTAGCGGGACCTACGAGCAGTACTTC.

The V gene is TRBV12-3 or TRBV12-4, the J gene TRBJ1-2; 8 positions agree with TRBD1. V gave up 5 bases and J gave up 8 bases; unmatched junction bases: 4. The CDR3 has 12 amino acids. The CDR3 loop reads CASSLDRAGYTF. CDR3 bases: TGTGCCAGCAGTCTGGACAGGGCGGGCTACACCTTC.

This rearrangement joins TRBV3-1 to TRBJ2-1, with TRBD2 identical over 7 bases. The germline V gene encodes CDR1 LGHDT and CDR2 YNNKEL (reference sequence). The CDR3 runs to 16 residues. The V and J ends lost 0 bases and 3 bases, in that order; junction bases with no gene match: 5. CDR3 bases: TGTGCCAGCAGCCAAGATCTGGGGGAGGGCTACAATGAGCAGTTCTTC. It is translated as CASSQDLGEGYNEQFF.

The chain couples TRBV6-5 to TRBJ2-3; maybe TRBD2 (6 bases). Germline V gene data show CDR1 as MNHEY and CDR2 as SVGAGI. The ends were cut back, 7 bases at V and 0 bases at J, with 11 bases in the middle. The CDR3 is made up of 14 amino acids. The CDR3 DNA reads as TGTGCCAGCACCGTCGGGGGAAGCACAGATACGCAGTATTTT. Residues: CASTVGGSTDTQYF.

The rearrangement uses TRBV5-1 and TRBJ2-5; D call uncertain. This CDR3 spans 15 amino acids. Germline values: CDR1 SGHRS, CDR2 YFSETQ. Deletions cut 0 bases from V and 2 bases from J, with 11 bases between. Written as DNA, the CDR3 is TGCGCCAGCAGCTTGGCGGGTCGACTTCAAGAGACCCAGTACTTC. Its protein product is CASSLAGRLQETQYF.

This clonotype was found a few times. The rearrangement links TRBV6-1 to TRBJ2-6, with unresolved D. This CDR3 has 13 residues. V was pared by 10 bases and J by 4 bases, with 11 bases between. Germline assignment: CDR1 MNHNS and CDR2 SASEGT. The CDR3 region has the DNA TGTGCCACCTCCCTGATCGGGGCCAACGTCCTGACTTTC. This translates into CATSLIGANVLTF.

As for this clonotype: One end of the junction is discordant with germline, which a read error may explain. CDR3 nucleotide sequence: TGTGCCAGCATCCAAGCCGGCAGGGCAACTGGAAACACCATATATTTT. The encoded protein is CASIQAGRATGNTIYF. This chain links TRBV4-2 with TRBJ1-3, with D perhaps matching TRBD1 (5 bases). The germline V gene has CDR1 LGHNA and CDR2 YNFKEQ. This CDR3 is 16 amino acids long.

V usage is TRBV4-1 and J usage is TRBJ1-2; 8 nucleotides agree with TRBD1. The J segment lost 4 bases and the V segment lost 2 bases, leaving 12 bases of the junction unmatched. Looked up from germline, CDR1 is MGHRA and CDR2 is YSYEKL. This CDR3 has 17 amino acids. CDR3 in DNA: TGCGCCAGCAGCCAACTCTTTGGGGGACAGGAAGCCTATGGCTACACCTTC. Translation: CASSQLFGGQEAYGYTF.

This clonotype appeared a few times. The chain couples TRBV20-1 to TRBJ1-2; D remains ambiguous. Deletions cut 5 bases from V and 0 bases from J, with 10 bases between. Looked up from germline, CDR1 is DFQATT and CDR2 is SNEGSKA (reference sequence). CDR3 length: 13 amino acids. In DNA, the CDR3 is TGCAGTGCTTCCCAGGCGGCTAACTATGGCTACACCTTC. Encoded protein: CSASQAANYGYTF.

This sequence joins TRBV21-1 and TRBJ1-2; whether TRBD1, the table's D call, matches the DNA was not checked. TRBV21-1 is deemed a pseudogene. The CDR3 is 13 amino acids. In DNA, the CDR3 is TGTGCCAGCAGCAACCTGACAGGGCGAGGCTACACCTTC. Translated, it gives CASSNLTGRGYTF.

This clonotype was seen a single time. V usage is TRBV5-1 and J usage is TRBJ1-1; D gene uncertain. Germline CDR1 and CDR2: SGHRS and YFSETQ. This CDR3 comprises 11 residues. With 5 bases removed from V and 7 bases from J, the gap between germline ends came to 9 bases. The CDR3 DNA reads TGCGCCAGCAGGGAGGCCCGTGAAGCTTTCTTT. The encoded protein is CASREAREAFF.

The rearrangement uses TRBV12-3 or TRBV12-4 and TRBJ1-6; the D gene is possibly TRBD1 (6 bases). This CDR3 contains 13 residues. V dropped 6 bases and J dropped 9 bases, with 12 bases sitting between them. As DNA, the CDR3 is TGTGCCAGCAGCCGAGGGGGGGGTTCACCCCTCCACTTT. Residues: CASSRGGGSPLHF.

Only a few counts were recorded for this clonotype. The chain recombines TRBV4-1 with TRBJ2-7; D call uncertain. The CDR3 has 14 amino acids. Germline CDR1 reads MGHRA; CDR2 reads YSYEKL. V dropped 5 bases and J dropped 0 bases, with 11 bases sitting between them. The CDR3, as DNA: TGCGCCAGCAGCGCCTACAGCGACTCCTACGAGCAGTACTTC. Residues: CASSAYSDSYEQYF.

The rearrangement joins TRBV6-6 to TRBJ1-1; D is undetermined. CDR3 length equals 16 residues. V was cut by 0 bases and J by 5 bases, with 16 bases left in between. Germline V gives CDR1 MNHNY, CDR2 SVGAGI (reference sequence). CDR3 bases: TGTGCCAGCAGTTACTCGAGCCGGGCCCGGAGGACTGAAGCTTTCTTT. Translated: CASSYSSRARRTEAFF.

V usage is TRBV7-6 and J usage is TRBJ2-1; unclear D gene. The V gene lost 2 bases and the J gene lost 14 bases, with 4 bases spanning the gap. Germline CDR1 is SGHVS and CDR2 is FNYEAQ. This CDR3 has 9 amino acids. CDR3 in DNA: TGTGCCAGCAGCTTACCAGAGTTCTTC. It translates to CASSLPEFF. Full variable domain (outside the CDR3, taken from reference TRBV7-6 and TRBJ2-1): GAGVSQSPRYKVTKRGQDVALRCDPISGHVSLYWYRQALGQGPEFLTYFNYEAQQDKSGLPNDRFSAERPEGSISTLTIQRTEQRDSAMYRCASSLPEFFGPGTRLTVL.

The chain employs TRBV6-2 or TRBV6-3 and TRBJ2-1; possibly TRBD1 or TRBD2 for D (6 bases each). The germline gives CDR1 MNHEY, CDR2 SVGEGT. CDR3 size: 14 residues. Trimming removed 7 bases at V and 5 bases at J, with 15 bases between. CDR3 nucleotide sequence: TGTGCCAGCAACGGGGGCCAAACACACAATGAGCAGTTCTTC. Its translation: CASNGGQTHNEQFF.

The table lists this clonotype with a few counts. This chain links TRBV7-9 with TRBJ2-5; 8 nucleotides agree with TRBD1. V lost 4 bases and J lost 5; bases outside the gene matches: 9. This CDR3 is 15 amino acids long. CDR1 SEHNR and CDR2 FQNEAQ come from the germline V gene (reference sequence). The CDR3 DNA reads TGTGCCAGCAGCTCCGGACAGGGTGTATTGGAGACCCAGTACTTC. Translation gives CASSSGQGVLETQYF.

The chain couples TRBV28 to TRBJ2-5; the match to TRBD2 covers 8 bases. In germline, CDR1 is MDHEN, CDR2 SYDVKM. Losses at the gene ends were 5 bases for V and 4 bases for J; bases not matched to a gene: 9. There are 15 residues in the CDR3. The CDR3 loop reads CASSPGGAGSETQYF. The DNA of the CDR3 is TGTGCCAGCAGTCCCGGGGGGGCGGGTTCAGAGACCCAGTACTTC.

This clonotype was found a few times. CDR3 sequence (DNA): TGTGCCAGCAGTTACAGTTTTCCGGGACAGGGTAGGCTGCAGTTCTTC. Residues: CASSYSFPGQGRLQFF. The genes are TRBV6-5 and TRBJ2-1, with 9 bases lining up with TRBD1. Losses at the gene ends were 2 bases for V and 12 bases for J; bases not matched to a gene: 14. Germline V gene lookup returns CDR1 MNHEY and CDR2 SVGAGI. This CDR3 has 16 amino acids.

The CDR3 reads CASSLGMRTQYF. For the CDR3, the DNA is TGTGCCAGCAGCTTAGGTATGAGGACCCAGTACTTC. V is TRBV7-9 and J is TRBJ2-5; D is undetermined. V was clipped by 1 base and J by 7 bases, with 7 bases between them. Germline lookup yields CDR1 SEHNR and CDR2 FQNEAQ (reference sequence). CDR3 length equals 12 residues. The full variable domain, in which reference TRBV7-9 and TRBJ2-5 provide the parts outside the CDR3, is DTGVSQNPRHKITKRGQNVTFRCDPISEHNRLYWYRQTLGQGPEFLTYFQNEAQLEKSRLLSDRFSAERPKGSFSTLEIQRTEQGDSAMYLCASSLGMRTQYFGPGTRLLVL.

This clonotype was counted a few times. V is TRBV5-1 and J is TRBJ2-3, with 10 bases aligning to TRBD2. The CDR3 spans 15 residues. Germline trimming cut 7 bases from V and 0 bases from J; bases unmatched to any gene: 5. Looked up from germline, CDR1 is SGHRS and CDR2 is YFSETQ. CDR3 amino acids: CASGTSGASTDTQYF. In nucleotides, the CDR3 is TGCGCCAGCGGAACTAGCGGGGCTAGCACAGATACGCAGTATTTT.

The chain combines TRBV25-1 with TRBJ2-5, with D perhaps TRBD1 or TRBD2 (5 bases each). Looked up from germline, CDR1 is MGHDK and CDR2 is SYGVNS. Trimming took off 2 bases at V and 11 bases at J, with 15 bases between the two ends. The length of the CDR3 is 13 residues. CDR3 in DNA: TGTGCCAGCAGTGAACGAGGGGAGACGGGGCAGTACTTC. It yields the protein CASSERGETGQYF.

The V call is TRBV10-2, the J call TRBJ1-1, with 7 bases that match TRBD1. CDR1 is WSHSY and CDR2 is SAAADI in the germline V gene. The CDR3 has 14 amino acids. Losses at the gene ends were 6 bases for V and 5 bases for J; bases not matched to a gene: 9. In DNA form, the CDR3 reads TGCGCCAGCAGCCCGACAGGGATTGGGACTGAAGCTTTCTTT. Protein: CASSPTGIGTEAFF.

The rearrangement uses TRBV24-1 and TRBJ2-1; 11 bases map to TRBD1. Trimming took 4 bases from V and 9 from J; bases not matched to a gene: 7. Germline-derived CDR1 and CDR2 are KGHDR and SFDVKD. The CDR3 is 15 amino acids. The CDR3 reads CATSDLGQGAGEQFF. DNA of the CDR3: TGTGCCACCAGTGACCTCGGACAGGGGGCGGGTGAGCAGTTCTTC.